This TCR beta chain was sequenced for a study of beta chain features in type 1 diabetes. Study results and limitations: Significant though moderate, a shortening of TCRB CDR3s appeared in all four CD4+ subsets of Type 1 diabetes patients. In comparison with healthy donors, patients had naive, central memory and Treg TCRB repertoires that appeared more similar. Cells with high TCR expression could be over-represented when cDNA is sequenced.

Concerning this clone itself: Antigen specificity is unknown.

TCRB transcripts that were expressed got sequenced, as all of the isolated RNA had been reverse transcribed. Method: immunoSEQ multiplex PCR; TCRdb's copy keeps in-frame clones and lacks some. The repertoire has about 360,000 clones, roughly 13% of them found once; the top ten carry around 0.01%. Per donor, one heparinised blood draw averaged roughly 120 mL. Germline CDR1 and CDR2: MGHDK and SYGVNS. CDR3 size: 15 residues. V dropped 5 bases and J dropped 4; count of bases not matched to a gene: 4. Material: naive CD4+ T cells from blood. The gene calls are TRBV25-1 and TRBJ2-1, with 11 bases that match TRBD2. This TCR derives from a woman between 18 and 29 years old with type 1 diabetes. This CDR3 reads CASSKLAGVYNEQFF. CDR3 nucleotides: TGTGCCAGCAGTAAACTAGCGGGAGTTTACAATGAGCAGTTCTTC.